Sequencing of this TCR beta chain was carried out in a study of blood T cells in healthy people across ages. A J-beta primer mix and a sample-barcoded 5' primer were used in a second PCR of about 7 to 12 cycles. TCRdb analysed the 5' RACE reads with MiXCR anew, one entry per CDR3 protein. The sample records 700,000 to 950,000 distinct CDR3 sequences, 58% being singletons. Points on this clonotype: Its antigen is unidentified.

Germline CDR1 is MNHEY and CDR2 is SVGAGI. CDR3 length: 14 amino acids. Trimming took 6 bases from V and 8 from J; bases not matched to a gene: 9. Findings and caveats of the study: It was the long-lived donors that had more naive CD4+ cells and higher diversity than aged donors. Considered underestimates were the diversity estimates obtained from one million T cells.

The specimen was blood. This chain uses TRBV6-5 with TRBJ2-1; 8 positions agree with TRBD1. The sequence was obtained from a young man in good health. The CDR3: CASRSDRVVHEQFF. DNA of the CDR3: TGTGCCAGCAGGTCGGACAGGGTAGTCCATGAGCAGTTCTTC.